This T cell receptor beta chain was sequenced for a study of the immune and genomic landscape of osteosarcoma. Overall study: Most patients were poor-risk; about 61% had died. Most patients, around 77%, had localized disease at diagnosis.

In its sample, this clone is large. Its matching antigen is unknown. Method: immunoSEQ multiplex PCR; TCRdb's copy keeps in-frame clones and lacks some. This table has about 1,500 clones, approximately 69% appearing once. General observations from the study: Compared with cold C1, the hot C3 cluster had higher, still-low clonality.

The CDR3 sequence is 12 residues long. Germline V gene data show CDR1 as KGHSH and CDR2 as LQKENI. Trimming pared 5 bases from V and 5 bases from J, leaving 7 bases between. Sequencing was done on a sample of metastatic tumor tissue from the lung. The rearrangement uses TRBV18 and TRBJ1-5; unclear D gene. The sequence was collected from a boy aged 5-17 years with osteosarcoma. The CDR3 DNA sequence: TGTGCCAGCTCAATAGAGGATCAGCCCCAGCATTTT. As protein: CASSIEDQPQHF.